This T cell receptor beta chain came from a study of blood T cells in healthy people across ages. This clonotype has ten or more counts. The junction had 7 bases not matched to a gene; V was cut back by 2 bases and J by 9 bases. In germline, CDR1 is MDHEN, CDR2 SYDVKM. The CDR3 loop spans 15 amino acids. The authors ran a second PCR of roughly 6 to 12 cycles using a sample-barcoded 5' primer and a J-beta primer mix. TCRdb itself ran the 5' RACE reads through MiXCR, one entry per CDR3 protein. The table records 650,000 to 1,000,000 distinct CDR3 sequences, about 45% of them present only once. The TCR originated in a man at least 80 years old in good health. The chain is built from TRBV28 and TRBJ2-1, with 10 positions matching TRBD2. Sequenced material: blood. As DNA, the CDR3 is TGTGCCAGCAGTTTACCCAGCGGGAGGGCCGGTGAGCAGTTCTTC. Translated: CASSLPSGRAGEQFF.